These T cell receptor beta chains were read from a single sample in a study of T cell repertoires in cytomegalovirus infection. Their target antigens are unknown. TCRdb processed the reads anew with MiXCR; each CDR3 protein has one entry. The table includes about 130,000 distinct CDR3 sequences, roughly a third detected once. Source: CD8+ T cells from cultured PBMCs, taken from culture after CMV antigen stimulation. Source of these receptors: a human donor in good health (CMV status not recorded). Some clones in this sample may be carry-over from other donors' samples. Both conserved end residues are part of each CDR3. Fields, in order: clone size, D gene, J gene, V gene, CDR3 protein, CDR3 DNA. A D gene is named only where the DNA matches it firmly. Rows give clone size only sometimes, using once, few, many, or a class for an expanded clone.

clone size: many; D gene: NA; J gene: TRBJ2-7; V gene: TRBV20-1; CDR3 protein: CSAHPGSEPYEQYF; CDR3 DNA: TGCAGTGCCCACCCGGGATCGGAGCCCTACGAGCAGTACTTC
clone size: few; D gene: NA; J gene: TRBJ2-7; V gene: TRBV7-8; CDR3 protein: CASSLGTSNSYEQYF; CDR3 DNA: TGTGCCAGCAGCTTAGGGACCTCAAACTCCTACGAGCAGTACTTC
clone size: few; D gene: NA; J gene: TRBJ2-2; V gene: TRBV7-8; CDR3 protein: CASSPIRGSNTGELFF; CDR3 DNA: TGTGCCAGCAGCCCCATCAGGGGTTCGAACACCGGGGAGCTGTTTTTT
clone size: many; D gene: TRBD1; J gene: TRBJ2-2; V gene: TRBV6-1; CDR3 protein: CATQGRGHTGELFF; CDR3 DNA: TGTGCCACACAGGGCAGGGGGCACACCGGGGAGCTGTTTTTT
clone size: NA; D gene: NA; J gene: TRBJ1-2; V gene: TRBV20-1; CDR3 protein: CSARDRGVIYGYTF; CDR3 DNA: TGCAGTGCTAGAGATCGGGGGGTGATCTATGGCTACACCTTC
clone size: NA; D gene: NA; J gene: TRBJ1-1; V gene: TRBV28; CDR3 protein: CASSRGSAAFF; CDR3 DNA: TGTGCCAGCAGTCGAGGGAGCGCAGCTTTCTTT
clone size: NA; D gene: NA; J gene: TRBJ1-2; V gene: TRBV7-8; CDR3 protein: CASSTLGGAGGYTF; CDR3 DNA: TGTGCCAGCAGCACACTGGGGGGGGCCGGTGGCTACACCTTC
clone size: NA; D gene: NA; J gene: TRBJ1-1; V gene: TRBV4-1; CDR3 protein: CASSQGWGLRTEAFF; CDR3 DNA: TGTGCCAGCAGCCAAGGTTGGGGTCTAAGGACTGAAGCTTTCTTT
clone size: many; D gene: TRBD1; J gene: TRBJ1-2; V gene: TRBV12-3/TRBV12-4; CDR3 protein: CASSRDRRPNYGYTF; CDR3 DNA: TGTGCCAGCAGTCGGGACAGGCGCCCTAACTATGGCTACACCTTC
clone size: NA; D gene: TRBD1; J gene: TRBJ1-4; V gene: TRBV7-2; CDR3 protein: CASSPVDRVPNEKLFF; CDR3 DNA: TGTGCCAGCAGCCCGGTGGACAGGGTCCCTAATGAAAAACTGTTTTTT
clone size: NA; D gene: NA; J gene: TRBJ1-1; V gene: TRBV4-3; CDR3 protein: CASSQVAALYTEAFF; CDR3 DNA: TGCGCCAGCAGCCAAGTGGCAGCGTTATATACTGAAGCTTTCTTT
clone size: few; D gene: NA; J gene: TRBJ1-5; V gene: TRBV19; CDR3 protein: CASSEGGYSNQPQHF; CDR3 DNA: TGTGCCAGTTCCGAAGGGGGTTATAGCAATCAGCCCCAGCATTTT
clone size: few; D gene: TRBD1; J gene: TRBJ2-1; V gene: TRBV5-6; CDR3 protein: CASSLTRTGFSDEQFF; CDR3 DNA: TGTGCCAGCAGCTTGACCCGGACAGGGTTTAGCGATGAGCAGTTCTTC
clone size: few; D gene: NA; J gene: TRBJ2-7; V gene: TRBV7-3; CDR3 protein: CASSDWTLSSYEQYF; CDR3 DNA: TGTGCCAGCAGCGATTGGACACTTAGCTCCTACGAGCAGTACTTC
clone size: few; D gene: NA; J gene: TRBJ1-1; V gene: TRBV4-3; CDR3 protein: CASSPSAGVEAEAFF; CDR3 DNA: TGCGCCAGCAGCCCCTCCGCGGGGGTAGAAGCTGAAGCTTTCTTT
clone size: NA; D gene: TRBD2; J gene: TRBJ2-7; V gene: TRBV15; CDR3 protein: CATSRESGTSAYEQYF; CDR3 DNA: TGTGCCACCAGCAGAGAAAGTGGGACTAGCGCCTACGAGCAGTACTTC
clone size: NA; D gene: NA; J gene: TRBJ2-1; V gene: TRBV7-3; CDR3 protein: CASSSDTAGWNEQFF; CDR3 DNA: TGTGCCAGCAGCTCCGACACCGCAGGGTGGAATGAGCAGTTCTTC
clone size: NA; D gene: NA; J gene: TRBJ2-7; V gene: TRBV11-2; CDR3 protein: CASSLDIYGLDEQYF; CDR3 DNA: TGTGCCAGCAGCTTAGATATCTACGGGTTGGACGAGCAGTACTTC
clone size: few; D gene: TRBD2; J gene: TRBJ2-3; V gene: TRBV4-2; CDR3 protein: CASSPLGIAGLKLTDTQYF; CDR3 DNA: TGTGCCAGCAGCCCACTCGGTATAGCGGGGTTAAAGCTCACAGATACGCAGTATTTT
clone size: few; D gene: NA; J gene: TRBJ1-6; V gene: TRBV5-1; CDR3 protein: CASSGQVGGNSPLHF; CDR3 DNA: TGCGCCAGCAGCGGGCAGGTAGGGGGGAATTCACCCCTCCACTTT
clone size: NA; D gene: NA; J gene: TRBJ2-3; V gene: TRBV6-4; CDR3 protein: CASSPGATTDTQYF; CDR3 DNA: TGTGCCAGCAGCCCGGGGGCAACTACAGATACGCAGTATTTT
clone size: many; D gene: TRBD2; J gene: TRBJ2-3; V gene: TRBV7-2; CDR3 protein: CASSLARLAEFTDTQYF; CDR3 DNA: TGTGCCAGCAGCTTAGCTAGGCTAGCGGAGTTCACAGATACGCAGTATTTT
clone size: few; D gene: NA; J gene: TRBJ1-1; V gene: TRBV12-3/TRBV12-4; CDR3 protein: CASSPGPNTEAFF; CDR3 DNA: TGTGCCAGCAGTCCGGGGCCGAACACTGAAGCTTTCTTT
clone size: NA; D gene: NA; J gene: TRBJ2-3; V gene: TRBV7-9; CDR3 protein: CASSLWRDPTDTQYF; CDR3 DNA: TGTGCCAGCAGCTTATGGCGGGACCCCACAGATACGCAGTATTTT
clone size: NA; D gene: TRBD1; J gene: TRBJ1-2; V gene: TRBV27; CDR3 protein: CASSKDAPTGFEGYTF; CDR3 DNA: TGTGCCAGCAGTAAAGACGCCCCGACAGGGTTTGAGGGCTACACCTTC
clone size: NA; D gene: TRBD1; J gene: TRBJ2-2; V gene: TRBV7-9; CDR3 protein: CASSPRDRADTGELFF; CDR3 DNA: TGTGCCAGCAGCCCACGGGACAGGGCGGACACCGGGGAGCTGTTTTTT
clone size: few; D gene: TRBD1; J gene: TRBJ2-1; V gene: TRBV4-1; CDR3 protein: CASSQRQGDYNEQFF; CDR3 DNA: TGCGCCAGCAGCCAACGACAGGGGGACTACAATGAGCAGTTCTTC
clone size: NA; D gene: NA; J gene: TRBJ2-5; V gene: TRBV5-4; CDR3 protein: CASSLEGVGETQYF; CDR3 DNA: TGTGCCAGCAGCTTGGAAGGGGTCGGGGAGACCCAGTACTTC
clone size: NA; D gene: TRBD2; J gene: TRBJ2-6; V gene: TRBV7-6; CDR3 protein: CASSPGGGASGANVLTF; CDR3 DNA: TGTGCCAGCAGCCCTGGGGGAGGGGCGTCTGGGGCCAACGTCCTGACTTTC
clone size: NA; D gene: NA; J gene: TRBJ1-2; V gene: TRBV4-1; CDR3 protein: CASSQVTMPGGGYTF; CDR3 DNA: TGCGCCAGCAGCCAAGTTACGATGCCAGGAGGGGGCTACACCTTC
clone size: NA; D gene: TRBD2; J gene: TRBJ2-5; V gene: TRBV10-3; CDR3 protein: CAISGGLAGLETQYF; CDR3 DNA: TGTGCCATCAGTGGTGGACTAGCGGGGCTAGAGACTCAGTACTTC
clone size: few; D gene: NA; J gene: TRBJ2-5; V gene: TRBV6-5; CDR3 protein: CASSYSGFGGLSGETQYF; CDR3 DNA: TGTGCCAGCAGTTACTCTGGTTTTGGCGGCCTTTCGGGAGAGACCCAGTACTTC
clone size: NA; D gene: TRBD1; J gene: TRBJ2-7; V gene: TRBV4-1; CDR3 protein: CASSQDKDRSYEQYF; CDR3 DNA: TGCGCCAGCAGCCAAGACAAGGACAGGAGCTACGAGCAGTACTTC
clone size: NA; D gene: TRBD1; J gene: TRBJ1-1; V gene: TRBV5-6; CDR3 protein: CASSVGQSNTEAFF; CDR3 DNA: TGTGCCAGCAGCGTGGGACAGTCGAACACTGAAGCTTTCTTT
clone size: few; D gene: NA; J gene: TRBJ1-5; V gene: TRBV12-3/TRBV12-4; CDR3 protein: CASRGQVNQPQHF; CDR3 DNA: TGTGCCAGCAGGGGACAAGTAAATCAGCCCCAGCATTTT
clone size: NA; D gene: NA; J gene: TRBJ1-5; V gene: TRBV2; CDR3 protein: CASSYRTISNQPQHF; CDR3 DNA: TGTGCCAGCAGTTACAGGACAATTAGCAATCAGCCCCAGCATTTT
clone size: NA; D gene: NA; J gene: TRBJ2-7; V gene: TRBV5-1; CDR3 protein: CASSLFPDTVDEQYF; CDR3 DNA: TGCGCCAGCAGCTTGTTTCCGGACACTGTTGACGAGCAGTACTTC
clone size: NA; D gene: NA; J gene: TRBJ2-7; V gene: TRBV7-9; CDR3 protein: CASSLPVTYEQYF; CDR3 DNA: TGTGCCAGCAGCTTACCAGTAACCTACGAGCAGTACTTC
clone size: once; D gene: TRBD1; J gene: TRBJ2-3; V gene: TRBV23-1; CDR3 protein: CASSRRDRELRTDTQYF; CDR3 DNA: TGCGCCAGCAGTCGCCGGGACAGAGAACTCCGCACAGATACGCAGTATTTT
clone size: few; D gene: TRBD1; J gene: TRBJ1-6; V gene: TRBV12-3/TRBV12-4; CDR3 protein: CASSHERTGRSPLHF; CDR3 DNA: TGTGCCAGCAGCCACGAAAGGACAGGGCGTTCACCCCTCCACTTT
clone size: NA; D gene: TRBD2; J gene: TRBJ2-3; V gene: TRBV4-1; CDR3 protein: CASSQDESLAAEDPGTDTQYF; CDR3 DNA: TGCGCCAGCAGCCAAGATGAATCGCTAGCGGCCGAAGATCCCGGCACAGATACGCAGTATTTT
clone size: many; D gene: NA; J gene: TRBJ2-7; V gene: TRBV7-9; CDR3 protein: CASSLEAYEQYF; CDR3 DNA: TGTGCCAGCAGCTTAGAGGCCTACGAGCAGTACTTC
clone size: NA; D gene: TRBD2; J gene: TRBJ2-1; V gene: TRBV6-5; CDR3 protein: CASSYERLTSGGNNEQFF; CDR3 DNA: TGTGCCAGCAGTTACGAGCGATTGACTAGCGGGGGGAATAATGAGCAGTTCTTC
clone size: once; D gene: TRBD2; J gene: TRBJ2-1; V gene: TRBV7-2; CDR3 protein: CASSFAGGSYNEQFF; CDR3 DNA: TGTGCCAGCAGCTTTGCGGGGGGCTCTTACAATGAGCAGTTCTTC
clone size: few; D gene: NA; J gene: TRBJ2-1; V gene: TRBV4-1; CDR3 protein: CASSQVFSDNEQFF; CDR3 DNA: TGCGCCAGCAGCCAAGTGTTCTCAGACAATGAGCAGTTCTTC
clone size: NA; D gene: NA; J gene: TRBJ2-7; V gene: TRBV20-1; CDR3 protein: CSAEKVGRGPQGREQYF; CDR3 DNA: TGCAGTGCCGAGAAGGTCGGGAGGGGGCCCCAAGGCCGGGAGCAGTACTTC